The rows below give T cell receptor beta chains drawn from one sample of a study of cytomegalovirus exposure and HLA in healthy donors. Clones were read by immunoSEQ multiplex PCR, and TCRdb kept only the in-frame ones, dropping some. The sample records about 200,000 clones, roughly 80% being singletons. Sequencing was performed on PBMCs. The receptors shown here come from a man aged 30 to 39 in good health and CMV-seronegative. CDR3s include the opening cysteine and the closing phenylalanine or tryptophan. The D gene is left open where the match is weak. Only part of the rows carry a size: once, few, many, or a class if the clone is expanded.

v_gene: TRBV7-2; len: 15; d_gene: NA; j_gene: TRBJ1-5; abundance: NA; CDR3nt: TGTGCCAGCAGCCCGAGGGGGGGGCCCAATCAGCCCCAGCATTTT; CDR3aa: CASSPRGGPNQPQHF
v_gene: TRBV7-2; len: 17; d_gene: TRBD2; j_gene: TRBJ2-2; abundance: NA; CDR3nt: TGTGCCAGCAGCTTCCCTAGCGGGGGGGCGAACACCGGGGAGCTGTTTTTT; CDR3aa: CASSFPSGGANTGELFF
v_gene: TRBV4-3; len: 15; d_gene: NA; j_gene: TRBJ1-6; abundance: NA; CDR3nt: TGCGCCAGCAGCCAAGGGGCAGGGAATAACTCACCCCTCCACTTT; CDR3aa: CASSQGAGNNSPLHF
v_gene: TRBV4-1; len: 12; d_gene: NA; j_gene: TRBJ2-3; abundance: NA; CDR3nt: TGCGCCAGCAGCCAAGTACAATATACGCAGTATTTT; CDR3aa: CASSQVQYTQYF
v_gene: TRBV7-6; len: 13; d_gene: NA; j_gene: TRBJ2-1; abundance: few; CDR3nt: TGTGCCAGCTCACGAGAAGTTTACAATGAGCAGTTCTTC; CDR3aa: CASSREVYNEQFF
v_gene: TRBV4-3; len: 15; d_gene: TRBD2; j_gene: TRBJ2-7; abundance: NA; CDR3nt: TGCGCCAGCAGCCAAGATACCGGGGGGGTAAGCGAGCAGTACTTC; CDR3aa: CASSQDTGGVSEQYF
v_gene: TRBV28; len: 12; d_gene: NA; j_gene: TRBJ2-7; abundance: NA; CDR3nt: TGTGCCACAGGGACAACCCACTACGAGCAGTACTTC; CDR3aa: CATGTTHYEQYF
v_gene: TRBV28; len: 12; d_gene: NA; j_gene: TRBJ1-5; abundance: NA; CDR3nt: TGTGCCAGCGCGGGGCCCAATCAGCCCCAGCATTTT; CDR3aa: CASAGPNQPQHF
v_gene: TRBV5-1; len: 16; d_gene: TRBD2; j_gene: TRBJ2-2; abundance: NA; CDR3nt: TGCGCCAGCAGCTTGGATAACGGGGGGGGCACCGGGGAGCTGTTTTTT; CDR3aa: CASSLDNGGGTGELFF
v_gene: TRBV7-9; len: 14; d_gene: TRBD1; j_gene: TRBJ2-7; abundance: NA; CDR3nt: TGTGCCAGCAGTATCGGACAGGGGGTCTACGAGCAGTACTTC; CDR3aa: CASSIGQGVYEQYF
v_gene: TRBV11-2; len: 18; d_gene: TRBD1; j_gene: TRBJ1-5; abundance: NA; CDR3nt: TGTGCCAGCAGCCTCTTGACCTGGGACAGGGTTAGCAATCAGCCCCAGCATTTT; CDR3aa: CASSLLTWDRVSNQPQHF
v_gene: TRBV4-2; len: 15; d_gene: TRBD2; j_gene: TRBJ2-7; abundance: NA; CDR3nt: TGTGCCAGCAGCCAATTGGGAGGGGCGGCCTACGAGCAGTACTTC; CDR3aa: CASSQLGGAAYEQYF
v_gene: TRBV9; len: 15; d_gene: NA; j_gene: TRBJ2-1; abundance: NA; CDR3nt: TGTGCCAGCAGCGAGCACTTAAGGGGTTTTAATGAGCAGTTCTTC; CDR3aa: CASSEHLRGFNEQFF
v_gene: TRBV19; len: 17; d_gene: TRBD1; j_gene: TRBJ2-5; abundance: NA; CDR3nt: TGTGCCAGTAGTATAGTTCCCCGGACAGGGGTCGGAGAGACCCAGTACTTC; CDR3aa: CASSIVPRTGVGETQYF
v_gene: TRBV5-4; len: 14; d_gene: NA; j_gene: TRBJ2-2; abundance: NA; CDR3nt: TGTGCCAGCAGCCCTGGAAGGGGCGCCGGGGAGCTGTTTTTT; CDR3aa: CASSPGRGAGELFF
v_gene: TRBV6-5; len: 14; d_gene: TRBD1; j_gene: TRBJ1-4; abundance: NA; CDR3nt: TGTGCCAGCAGTCGCCAGGGGGGAAATGAAAAACTGTTTTTT; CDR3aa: CASSRQGGNEKLFF
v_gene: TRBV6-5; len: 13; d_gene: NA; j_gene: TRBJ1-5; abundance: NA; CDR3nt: TGTGCCAGCAGGAGAGATAGCAATCAGCCCCAGCATTTT; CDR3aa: CASRRDSNQPQHF
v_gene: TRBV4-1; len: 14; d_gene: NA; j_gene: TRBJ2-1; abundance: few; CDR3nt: TGCGCCAGCAGCCAACCACGGACTCACAATGAGCAGTTCTTC; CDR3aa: CASSQPRTHNEQFF
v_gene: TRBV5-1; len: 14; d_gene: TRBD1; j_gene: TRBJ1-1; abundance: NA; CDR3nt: TGCGCCAGCAGCTTCGAGGGGGCCGAATCTGAAGCTTTCTTT; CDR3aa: CASSFEGAESEAFF
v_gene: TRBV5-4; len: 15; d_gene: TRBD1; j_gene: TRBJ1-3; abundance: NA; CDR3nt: TGTGCCAGCAGCCTCGACAGGGGGCCTGGAAACACCATATATTTT; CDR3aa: CASSLDRGPGNTIYF
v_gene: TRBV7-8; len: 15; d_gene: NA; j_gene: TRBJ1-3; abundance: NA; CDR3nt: TGTGCCAGCAGTCCAATTCCTAACTCTGGAAACACCATATATTTT; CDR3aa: CASSPIPNSGNTIYF
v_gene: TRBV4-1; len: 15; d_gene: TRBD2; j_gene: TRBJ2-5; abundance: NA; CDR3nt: TGCGCCAGCAGCCCTAGCGGCCCGAAGGGGGAGACCCAGTACTTC; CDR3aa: CASSPSGPKGETQYF
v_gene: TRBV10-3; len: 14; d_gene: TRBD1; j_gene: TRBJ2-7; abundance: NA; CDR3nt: TGTGCCACCACAGGGGACAGGGAAATCTACGAGCAGTACTTC; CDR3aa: CATTGDREIYEQYF
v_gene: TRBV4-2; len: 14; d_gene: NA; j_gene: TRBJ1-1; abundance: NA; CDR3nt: TGTGCCAGCAGCCAAGACAGAATGAACACTGAAGCTTTCTTT; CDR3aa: CASSQDRMNTEAFF
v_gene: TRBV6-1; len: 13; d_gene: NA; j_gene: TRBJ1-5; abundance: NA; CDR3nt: TGTGCCAGCAGTGACGGGGGCAATCAGCCCCAGCATTTT; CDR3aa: CASSDGGNQPQHF